This T cell receptor beta chain appears in the sequencing data of a study of T-cell reconstitution after alpha-beta-depleted transplantation in children. This clonotype was observed at least ten times. The ends were cut back, 3 bases at V and 0 bases at J, with 9 bases in the middle. The germline V gene has CDR1 MGHDK and CDR2 SYGVNS. The CDR3 extends over 15 amino acids. Preparation of the TCRbeta library used unique molecular identifiers. TCRdb re-called the PCR reads through MiXCR, storing one row per CDR3 protein. Found here are approximately 110,000 distinct CDR3 sequences, 10% of them singletons; the top ten hold less than 45%.

The receptor's source is a boy between 2 and 10 years old with acute lymphoblastic leukemia, due to receive a stem cell transplant. The material sequenced was PBMCs, taken before TCRalphabeta/CD19-depleted stem cell transplant. The V call is TRBV25-1, the J call TRBJ1-3, with TRBD1 as a possible D gene (5 bases). CDR3 protein: CASSEGGSSGNTIYF. CDR3 DNA sequence: TGTGCCAGCAGTGAGGGGGGGAGCTCTGGAAACACCATATATTTT.